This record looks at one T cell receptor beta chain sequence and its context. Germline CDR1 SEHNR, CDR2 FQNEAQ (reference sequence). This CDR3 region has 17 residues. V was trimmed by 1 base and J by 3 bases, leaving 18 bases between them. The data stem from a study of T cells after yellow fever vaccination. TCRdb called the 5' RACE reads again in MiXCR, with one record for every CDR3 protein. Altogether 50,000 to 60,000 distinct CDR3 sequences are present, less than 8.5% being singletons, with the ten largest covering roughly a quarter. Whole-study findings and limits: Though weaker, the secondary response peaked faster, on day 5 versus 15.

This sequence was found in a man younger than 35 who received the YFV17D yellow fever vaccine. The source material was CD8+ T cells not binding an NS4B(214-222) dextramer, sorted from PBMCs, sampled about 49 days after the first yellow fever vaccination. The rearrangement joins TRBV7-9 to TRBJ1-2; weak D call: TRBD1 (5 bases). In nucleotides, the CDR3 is TGTGCCAGCAGCTTAGGGACACACACCCCCCTGGACTATGGCTACACCTTC. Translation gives CASSLGTHTPLDYGYTF. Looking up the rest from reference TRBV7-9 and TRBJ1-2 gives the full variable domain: DTGVSQNPRHKITKRGQNVTFRCDPISEHNRLYWYRQTLGQGPEFLTYFQNEAQLEKSRLLSDRFSAERPKGSFSTLEIQRTEQGDSAMYLCASSLGTHTPLDYGYTFGSGTRLTVV.